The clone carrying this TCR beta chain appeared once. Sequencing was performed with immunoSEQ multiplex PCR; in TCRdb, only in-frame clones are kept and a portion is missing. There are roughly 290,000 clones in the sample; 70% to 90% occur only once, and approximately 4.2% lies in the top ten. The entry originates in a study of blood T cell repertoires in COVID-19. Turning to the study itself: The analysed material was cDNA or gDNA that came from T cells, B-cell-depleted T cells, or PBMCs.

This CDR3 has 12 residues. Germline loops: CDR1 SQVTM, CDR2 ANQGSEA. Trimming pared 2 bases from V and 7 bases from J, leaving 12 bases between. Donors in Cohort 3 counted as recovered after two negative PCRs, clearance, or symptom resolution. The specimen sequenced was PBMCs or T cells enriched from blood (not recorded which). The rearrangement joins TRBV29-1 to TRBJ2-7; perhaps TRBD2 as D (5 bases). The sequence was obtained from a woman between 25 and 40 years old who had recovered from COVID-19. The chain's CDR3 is CSVERGPGEQYF. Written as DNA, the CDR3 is TGCAGCGTTGAAAGAGGGCCCGGGGAGCAGTACTTC.